These T cell receptor beta chains were read from a single sample in a study of T cell changes during pregnancy in multiple sclerosis. The data were produced by immunoSEQ multiplex PCR, yet TCRdb's version contains in-frame clones alone and is incomplete. The sample consists of tens of thousands of clones, 91% of them appearing once. The material was peripheral blood, obtained in the third trimester of pregnancy. All receptors derive from a female donor in good health, enrolled as a control in a pregnancy study. CDR3s leave out the opening cysteine and the closing phenylalanine or tryptophan. A D gene is named only where the DNA matches it firmly.

j_call	d_call	v_call	cdr3_aa
TRBJ2-7	-	TRBV4-2	ASSQGGRYEQY
TRBJ2-1	TRBD2	TRBV11-2	ASSLALAGGYNEQF
TRBJ1-5	-	TRBV28	ASSLFRLSAGNQPQH
TRBJ2-1	TRBD2	TRBV19	ASKKYGRAGNEQF
TRBJ1-6	-	TRBV28	ASSRQVRRVFNTLH
TRBJ2-7	-	TRBV27	ASRPAEPYEQY
TRBJ2-3	TRBD1	TRBV7-9	ASSPMGQGDTQY
TRBJ1-3	TRBD1	TRBV9	ASTRTGSGNTIY
TRBJ2-3	TRBD2	TRBV28	ASRGGRRADTQY
TRBJ2-1	TRBD2	TRBV19	ASSLTSGVYNEQF
TRBJ2-5	TRBD2	TRBV18	ASSPGAGRQETQY
TRBJ1-1	-	TRBV6-5	ASKSGVRENTEAF
TRBJ2-1	-	TRBV19	ASSTTLLARYADDEQF
TRBJ2-7	TRBD1	TRBV5-6	ASSTPGTGTYEQY
TRBJ2-1	TRBD2	TRBV7-7	ASSLRTPSGRAGDEQF
TRBJ1-5	TRBD1	TRBV6-6	ASSSETGGQPQH
TRBJ2-1	-	TRBV7-7	ASSSHQGEQF
TRBJ2-7	-	TRBV7-8	ASSLAAGNGLYEQY
TRBJ2-5	TRBD1	TRBV5-5	ASSPGQLQETQY
TRBJ2-7	-	TRBV27	ASSPNRLGASYEQY
TRBJ1-5	-	TRBV5-1	ASSLASDQPQH
TRBJ1-4	-	TRBV28	ASGDSRGYEKLF
TRBJ2-3	TRBD2	TRBV6-6	ATLPPASGGVDTQY
TRBJ2-3	-	TRBV7-7	ASSLGLSTDTQY
TRBJ2-5	TRBD1	TRBV9	ASGTGGTQETQY
TRBJ1-1	TRBD1	TRBV7-9	ASSLEQGAGTEAF
TRBJ2-7	-	TRBV27	ASSLSPDRYYEQY
TRBJ1-5	-	TRBV7-9	ASTWSGSGQPQH
TRBJ1-5	-	TRBV19	ASSISGSNQPQH
TRBJ1-2	-	TRBV6-6	ASRAFSFDGYT
TRBJ2-7	TRBD1	TRBV5-1	ASSIGQGRADEQY
TRBJ1-5	-	TRBV19	ASSIQPTGSGNQPQH
TRBJ1-2	-	TRBV27	ASREQNYGYT
TRBJ1-1	-	TRBV6-1	ASRDLLSEAF
TRBJ1-1	-	TRBV18	ASSPNGDTEAF
TRBJ2-1	TRBD1	TRBV9	ASSFTEGQIGDEQF
TRBJ2-7	TRBD1	TRBV28	AIQINRDREYEQY
TRBJ1-1	-	TRBV19	ASSNTVNTEAF
TRBJ2-2	TRBD2	TRBV5-1	ASSLELAGGTGELF
TRBJ1-2	-	TRBV27	ASSFRPGLGYGYT
TRBJ2-1	TRBD2	TRBV5-1	ASSLEGGRDNEQF
TRBJ1-2	TRBD1	TRBV19	ASSPTGGGYGYT
TRBJ1-3	-	TRBV10-3	AISESAGAGGNTIY
TRBJ1-5	-	TRBV6-6	ASSKGVESNQPQH
TRBJ2-1	TRBD2	TRBV2	ASRSGTSGPEQF
TRBJ2-7	-	TRBV19	ASSSRGAGEQY
TRBJ2-7	TRBD1	TRBV11-2	ASSFPRTGVNEQY
TRBJ1-2	TRBD1	TRBV6-5	ASRWTGKPYGYT
TRBJ1-1	TRBD1	TRBV6-5	ASRRQGATEAF
TRBJ2-2	TRBD1	TRBV28	ASSLWVDRVGGELF
TRBJ2-1	TRBD1	TRBV18	ASSPPAGGYEQF
TRBJ2-4	-	TRBV5-6	ASSLGTTKNIQY
TRBJ1-6	-	TRBV5-6	ASTKAVRNSPLH